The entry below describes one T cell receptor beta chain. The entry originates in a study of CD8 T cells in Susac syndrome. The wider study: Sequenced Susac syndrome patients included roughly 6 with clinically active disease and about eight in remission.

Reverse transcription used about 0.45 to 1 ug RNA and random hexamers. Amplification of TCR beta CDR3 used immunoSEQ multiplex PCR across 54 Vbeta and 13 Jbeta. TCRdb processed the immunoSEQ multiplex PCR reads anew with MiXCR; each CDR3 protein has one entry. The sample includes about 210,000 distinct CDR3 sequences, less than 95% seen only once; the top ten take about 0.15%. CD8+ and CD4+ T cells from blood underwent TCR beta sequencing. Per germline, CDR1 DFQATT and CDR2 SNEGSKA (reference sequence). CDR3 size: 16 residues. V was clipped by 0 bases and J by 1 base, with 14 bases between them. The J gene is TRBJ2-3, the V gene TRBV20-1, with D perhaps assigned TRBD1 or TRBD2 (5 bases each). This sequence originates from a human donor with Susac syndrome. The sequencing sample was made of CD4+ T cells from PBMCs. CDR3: CSARDVGVKGTDTQYF. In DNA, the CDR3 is TGCAGTGCTAGAGATGTGGGGGTGAAAGGCACAGATACGCAGTATTTT.